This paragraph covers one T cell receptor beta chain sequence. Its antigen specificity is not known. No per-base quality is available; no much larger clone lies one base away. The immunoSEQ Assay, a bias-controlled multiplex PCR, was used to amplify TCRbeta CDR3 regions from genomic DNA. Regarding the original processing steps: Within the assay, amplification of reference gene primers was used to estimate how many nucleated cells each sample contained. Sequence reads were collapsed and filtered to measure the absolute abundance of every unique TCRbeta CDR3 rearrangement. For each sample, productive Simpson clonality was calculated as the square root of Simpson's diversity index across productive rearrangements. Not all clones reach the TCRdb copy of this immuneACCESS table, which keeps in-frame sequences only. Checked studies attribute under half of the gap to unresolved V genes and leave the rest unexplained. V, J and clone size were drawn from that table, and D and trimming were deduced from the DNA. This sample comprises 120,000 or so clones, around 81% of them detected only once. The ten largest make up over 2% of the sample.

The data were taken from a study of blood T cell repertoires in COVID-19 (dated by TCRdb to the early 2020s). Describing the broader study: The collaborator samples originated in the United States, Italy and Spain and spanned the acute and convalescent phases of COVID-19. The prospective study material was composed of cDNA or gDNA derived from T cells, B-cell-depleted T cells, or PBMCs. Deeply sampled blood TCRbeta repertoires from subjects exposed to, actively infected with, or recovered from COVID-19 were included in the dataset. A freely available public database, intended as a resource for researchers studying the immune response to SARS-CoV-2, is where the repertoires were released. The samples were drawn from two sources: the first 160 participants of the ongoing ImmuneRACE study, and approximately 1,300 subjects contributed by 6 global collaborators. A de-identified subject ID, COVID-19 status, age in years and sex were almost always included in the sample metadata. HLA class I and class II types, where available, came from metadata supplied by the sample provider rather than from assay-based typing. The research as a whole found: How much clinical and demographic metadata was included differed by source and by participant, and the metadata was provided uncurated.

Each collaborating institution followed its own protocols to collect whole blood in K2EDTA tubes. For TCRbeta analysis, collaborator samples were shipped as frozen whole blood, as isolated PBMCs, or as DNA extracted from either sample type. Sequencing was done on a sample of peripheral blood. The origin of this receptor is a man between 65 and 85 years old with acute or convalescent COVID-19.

The nucleotides are TGTGCCTGGAGTGTAAGGGGACAGGGGAAGGATGAGCAGTTCTTC. The translation is CAWSVRGQGKDEQFF. Rearrangement joined TRBV30 to TRBJ2-1, and 10 junctional nucleotides match TRBD1. From cysteine to phenylalanine, the CDR3 is 15 amino acids long. The retained sequence is limited to the CDR3, 45 bases, with the frame set at the first base. For CDR1 and CDR2, the germline V gene (reference sequence) lists GTSNPN and SVGIG. Trimming takes 0 bases off V and 8 bases off J; junction bases not matched to a gene: 7.